This TCR beta chain was found in a study of resident and recirculating memory T cells in vitiligo. On the study more broadly: No cells were sorted; samples were homogenized just before genomic DNA extraction.

Anyone treated within the previous three months was excluded. This CDR3 spans 13 amino acids. Germline V gene lookup returns CDR1 WSHSY and CDR2 SAAADI. Trimming at V came to 8 bases and at J to 5 bases, leaving 7 bases not matched to a gene. Findings and caveats of the study: No single dominant TCR clone appeared; lesion clonality varied.

Note on this clone: The antigen remains undetermined.

The assay was immunoSEQ multiplex PCR, and TCRdb's table has in-frame clones only and misses some. The table lists more than 35,000 clones, 92% of them singletons. This sequence originates from a male donor with vitiligo. The specimen was blood. V and J are TRBV10-2 and TRBJ2-5; 8 nucleotides match TRBD2. The CDR3: CASGLAGRETQYF. Written as DNA, the CDR3 is TGCGCCAGCGGATTAGCGGGGCGGGAGACCCAGTACTTC.